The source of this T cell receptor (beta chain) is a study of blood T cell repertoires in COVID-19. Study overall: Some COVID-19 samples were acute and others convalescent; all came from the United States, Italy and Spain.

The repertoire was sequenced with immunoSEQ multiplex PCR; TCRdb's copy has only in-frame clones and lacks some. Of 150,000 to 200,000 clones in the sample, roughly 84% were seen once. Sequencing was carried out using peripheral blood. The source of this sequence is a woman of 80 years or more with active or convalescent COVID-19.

The CDR3 DNA follows: TGTGCCAGCAGCTTGGATGGACCGACAGGGGGTGGCAATGAGCAGTTCTTC. It translates to CASSLDGPTGGGNEQFF. The J gene is TRBJ2-1, the V gene TRBV7-2, with TRBD1 matching over 9 bases. CDR1 is SGHTA and CDR2 is FQGNSA in the germline V gene. The CDR3 is 17 residues long. Trimming cost V 3 bases and J 6 bases; bases outside gene matches: 12. Variable domain in full (rest from reference TRBV7-2 and TRBJ2-1): GAGVSQSPSNKVTEKGKDVELRCDPISGHTALYWYRQSLGQGLEFLIYFQGNSAPDKSGLPSDRFSAERTGGSVSTLTIQRTQQEDSAVYLCASSLDGPTGGGNEQFFGPGTRLTVL.